This TCR beta chain stems from a study of T-cell memory formation after mild COVID-19. Study context: The study found TCR clusters largely donor specific.

TCRdb passed the 5' RACE reads through MiXCR, listing each CDR3 protein once. The data contain roughly 250,000 distinct CDR3 sequences, about 15% of them seen just once; the ten biggest clones take up roughly 3.6%. Study findings and constraints: Detection of some responders pre-infection suggested pre-existing cross-reactive memory T cells participated. The CD4+ clones that contracted clustered mainly within CM and EM, and the CD8+ clones concentrated in EMRA. Among clones contracting day 15 to 85, CD4/CD8 was balanced, whereas later expanders leaned CD4+.

This clonotype has more than one count but fewer than ten. Its antigen is currently unknown. The germline CDR1 and CDR2 sequences are SGHTA and FQGNSA. This CDR3 is built from 15 residues. V lost 3 bases and J lost 0; bases outside the gene matches: 4. What was sequenced was PBMCs or a T cell subset sorted from them (not recorded which). The V call is TRBV7-2, the J call TRBJ2-7; 8 positions match TRBD2. This TCR was recovered from a man aged 18 to 29 who had mild COVID-19 (a few samples of this study predate the infection). Cell type and time point are not known. The CDR3 bases are TGTGCCAGCAGCTTCGGGGGGGGCCTCTCCTACGAGCAGTACTTC. Amino acid sequence: CASSFGGGLSYEQYF.